This T cell receptor beta chain was sequenced for a study of sequential checkpoint blockade in melanoma (dated by TCRdb to about 2019). Regarding the study in general: Patients were assigned by 1:1 randomization to either first-line nivolumab followed by ipilimumab (arm A) or ipilimumab followed by nivolumab (arm B). Maintenance nivolumab came after each of the two trial sequences.

From the cysteine through the phenylalanine, the CDR3 covers 14 amino acids. Only the CDR3 region is kept as DNA, spanning 42 bases read in frame from base 1. The germline V gene gives CDR1 as SGHRS and CDR2 as YFSETQ. Germline trimming: 4 bases from V, 4 bases from J; junction bases outside gene matches: 6. This specimen's treatment or condition label, per the study, means: randomized to nivolumab then ipilimumab (arm A) or the reverse (arm B). None of the patients in the trial had previously been given DNA-damaging chemotherapy. A FACS Aria II flow cytometer was used to sort live CD3+CD8+ cells that were negative for CD19 and CD56 from thawed PBMCs. Samples were obtained from patients with melanoma enrolled in CheckMate 064, a randomized, open-label phase II trial of sequential checkpoint blockade. Peripheral blood mononuclear cells were collected by leukapheresis, purified using Ficoll-Paque, and frozen in human serum containing 10% DMSO. Immediately after sorting, the purity of sorted blood CD3+CD8+ cells was verified to be >98%, after which DNA was extracted.

About this clone itself: Its antigen is not yet known. Base qualities were left out, and no much larger clone turns up one base away.

The immunoSEQ Assay was used to immunosequence TCRbeta CDR3 regions from genomic DNA. Before high-throughput sequencing, genomic DNA was amplified using bias-controlled multiplex PCR. Processing in the source paper ran as follows. To quantify the absolute abundance of each unique TCRbeta CDR3 region, the sequences were collapsed and filtered. Clonality, defined as 1 minus Pielou's evenness, was calculated using productive rearrangements only. Clones with significantly greater frequencies in on-treatment versus baseline samples were identified using a previously published method. Drawn from immuneACCESS, this table holds only the in-frame rearrangements with V and J called that TCRdb kept. Clones are partly lost; checked studies trace under half to an unresolved V gene and leave the rest unexplained. The V and J calls and clone size come from that table; D and trimming were worked out from the DNA. For this sample there are about 28,000 clones; around 80% appear just once. Of the sample, around 17% is held by the ten largest clones.

The full study reports these points: The model for predicting response that combines TCR metrics with mutation burden needs to be validated in larger, independent patient cohorts.

The receptor chain draws on TRBV5-1 and TRBJ2-7; TRBD2 agrees with 9 junctional bases. The material was CD8+ T cells sorted from blood (inferred from file names), obtained from a patient given nivolumab and ipilimumab in sequence. The TCR originated in a human donor with melanoma. The CDR3 is CASSLAGPQYEQYF. The sequenced DNA: TGCGCCAGCAGCCTAGCGGGGCCCCAATACGAGCAGTACTTC.